This TCR beta chain was identified in a study of blood T cell repertoires in COVID-19 (dated by TCRdb to 2020 to 2022). About the full investigation: Samples covering the acute and convalescent phases of COVID-19 were provided by collaborators in the United States, Italy and Spain. The prospective study material was composed of cDNA or gDNA derived from T cells, B-cell-depleted T cells, or PBMCs. The dataset comprised deeply sampled blood TCRbeta repertoires from subjects exposed to, actively infected with, or recovered from COVID-19. The repertoires were released in a freely available public database intended as a resource for research on the immune response to SARS-CoV-2. The samples were drawn from two sources: the first 160 participants of the ongoing ImmuneRACE study, and over 1,000 subjects contributed by 6 global collaborators. Nearly every sample came with metadata listing a de-identified subject ID, COVID-19 status, age in years and sex. Where available, HLA class I and class II types were taken from metadata supplied by the sample provider and were not determined by assay-based typing. The study at large found these results: Clinical and demographic metadata were provided uncurated, with the amount varying by source and participant.

Including the terminal cysteine and phenylalanine, the CDR3 comprises 13 residues. Only the CDR3 part of the read is kept: 39 bases, read in frame from the first base. According to the germline V gene (reference sequence), CDR1 reads LGHDT and CDR2 reads YNNKEL. The germline ends are 16 bases apart after V is trimmed by 7 bases and J by 6 bases. In Seattle, one collaborating source enrolled patients while the infection was active and tracked those patients longitudinally over the course of disease. Collaborating institutions collected whole blood in K2EDTA tubes following their own protocols. For TCRbeta analysis, collaborators shipped samples in one of three forms: frozen whole blood, isolated PBMCs, or DNA extracted from either of those sample types. Comments on this clone: Its antigen has not been determined. The record has no base qualities; no much larger clone is one base away.

TCRbeta CDR3 regions were amplified from genomic DNA using the immunoSEQ Assay, a bias-controlled multiplex PCR. Per the authors' processing: The number of nucleated cells in each sample was estimated by amplification of reference gene primers within the assay. To quantify the absolute abundance of each unique TCRbeta CDR3 rearrangement, sequence reads were collapsed and filtered. For each sample, productive Simpson clonality was calculated by taking the square root of Simpson's diversity index across productive rearrangements. This immuneACCESS table, as held by TCRdb, lists in-frame sequences with V and J called but not all clones. Of the missing ones, under half trace to an unresolved V gene in checked studies; the others have no known cause. The V and J calls and clone size were taken over from that table, and D and trimming were inferred from the DNA. For this sample the table gives hundreds of thousands of clones, of which roughly nine tenths were detected only once. Clones ranked in the top ten supply over 0.7% of the sample.

This sequence uses TRBV3-1 (or the pseudogene TRBV3-2) and TRBJ2-7; no D gene is confidently identified. This clonotype originated in a man younger than 35 with COVID-19, enrolled during active disease. The sample consisted of peripheral blood. The DNA sequence follows: TGTGCCAGCACCGACCAGGCCTTGGGCGAGCAGTACTTC. Translated, it gives CASTDQALGEQYF.